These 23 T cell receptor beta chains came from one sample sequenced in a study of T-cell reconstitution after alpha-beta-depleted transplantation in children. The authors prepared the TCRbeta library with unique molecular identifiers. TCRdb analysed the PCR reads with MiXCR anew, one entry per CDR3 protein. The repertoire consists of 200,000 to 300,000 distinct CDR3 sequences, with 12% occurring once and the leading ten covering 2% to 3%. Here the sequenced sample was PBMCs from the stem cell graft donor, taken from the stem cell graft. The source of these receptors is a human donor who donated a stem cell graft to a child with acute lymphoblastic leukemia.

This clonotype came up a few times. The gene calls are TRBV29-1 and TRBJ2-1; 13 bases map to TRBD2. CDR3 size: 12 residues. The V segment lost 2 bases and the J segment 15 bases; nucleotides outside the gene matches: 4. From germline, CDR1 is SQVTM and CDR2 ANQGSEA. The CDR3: CSVEIRTSGGFF. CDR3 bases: TGCAGCGTTGAAATCCGGACTAGCGGGGGGTTCTTC.

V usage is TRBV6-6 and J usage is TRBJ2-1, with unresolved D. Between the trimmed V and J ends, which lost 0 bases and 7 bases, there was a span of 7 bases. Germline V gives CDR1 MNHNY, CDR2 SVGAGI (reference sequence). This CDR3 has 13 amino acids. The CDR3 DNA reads TGTGCCAGCAGTTACTCGATAGGGAATGAGCAGTTCTTC. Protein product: CASSYSIGNEQFF.

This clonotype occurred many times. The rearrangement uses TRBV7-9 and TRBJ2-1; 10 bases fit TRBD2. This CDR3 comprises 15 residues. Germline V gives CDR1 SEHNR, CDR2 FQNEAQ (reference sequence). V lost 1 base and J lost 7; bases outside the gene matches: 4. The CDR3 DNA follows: TGTGCCAGCAGCTTAGTACTAGCGGGAAGGAATGAGCAGTTCTTC. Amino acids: CASSLVLAGRNEQFF. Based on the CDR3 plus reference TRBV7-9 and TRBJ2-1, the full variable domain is DTGVSQNPRHKITKRGQNVTFRCDPISEHNRLYWYRQTLGQGPEFLTYFQNEAQLEKSRLLSDRFSAERPKGSFSTLEIQRTEQGDSAMYLCASSLVLAGRNEQFFGPGTRLTVL.

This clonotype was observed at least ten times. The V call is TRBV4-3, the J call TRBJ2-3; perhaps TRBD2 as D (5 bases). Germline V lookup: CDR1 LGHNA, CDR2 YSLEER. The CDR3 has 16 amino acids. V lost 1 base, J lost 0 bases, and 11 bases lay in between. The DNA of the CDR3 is TGCGCCAGCAGCCAAGTGTTACGCGGGAGCACAGATACGCAGTATTTT. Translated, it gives CASSQVLRGSTDTQYF.

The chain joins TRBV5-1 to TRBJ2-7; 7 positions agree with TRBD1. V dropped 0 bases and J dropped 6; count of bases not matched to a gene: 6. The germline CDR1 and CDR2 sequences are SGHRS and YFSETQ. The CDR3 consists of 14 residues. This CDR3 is CASSLVAGGREQYF. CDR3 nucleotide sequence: TGCGCCAGCAGCTTGGTGGCAGGGGGACGCGAGCAGTACTTC.

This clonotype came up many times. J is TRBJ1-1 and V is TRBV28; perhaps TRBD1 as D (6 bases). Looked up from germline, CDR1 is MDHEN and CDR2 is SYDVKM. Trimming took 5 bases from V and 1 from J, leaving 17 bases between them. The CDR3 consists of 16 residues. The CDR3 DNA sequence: TGTGCCAGCAGTCCTTCGATGGGGGCTACGAACACTGAAGCTTTCTTT. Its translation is CASSPSMGATNTEAFF.

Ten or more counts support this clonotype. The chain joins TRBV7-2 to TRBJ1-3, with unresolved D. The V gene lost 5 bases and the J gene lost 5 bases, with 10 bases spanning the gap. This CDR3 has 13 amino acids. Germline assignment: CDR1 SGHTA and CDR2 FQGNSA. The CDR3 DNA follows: TGTGCCAGCAGCCCCTATGCGCGAAACACCATATATTTT. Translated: CASSPYARNTIYF.

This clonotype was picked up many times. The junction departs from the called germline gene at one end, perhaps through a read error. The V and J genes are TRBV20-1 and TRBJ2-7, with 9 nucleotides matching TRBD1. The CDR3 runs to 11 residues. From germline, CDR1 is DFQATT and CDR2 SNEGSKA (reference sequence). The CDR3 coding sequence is TGCAGTGCTAGAGGAAGGGGGACAGGGCACTTC. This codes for CSARGRGTGHF.

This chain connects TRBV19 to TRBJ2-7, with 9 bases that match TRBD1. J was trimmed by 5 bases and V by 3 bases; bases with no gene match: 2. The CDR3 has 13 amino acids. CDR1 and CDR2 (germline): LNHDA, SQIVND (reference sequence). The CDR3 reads CASSIGTGNEQYF. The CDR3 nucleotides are TGTGCCAGTAGTATCGGGACAGGGAACGAGCAGTACTTC.

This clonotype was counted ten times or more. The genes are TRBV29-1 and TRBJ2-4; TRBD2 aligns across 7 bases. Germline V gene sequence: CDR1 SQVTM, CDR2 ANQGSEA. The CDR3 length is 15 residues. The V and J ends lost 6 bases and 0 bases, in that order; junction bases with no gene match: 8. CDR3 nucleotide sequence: TGCAGCGTCCTAGCGGAGCCCCTAGCCAAAAACATTCAGTACTTC. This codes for CSVLAEPLAKNIQYF. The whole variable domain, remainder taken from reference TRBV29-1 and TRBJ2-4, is SAVISQKPSRDICQRGTSLTIQCQVDSQVTMMFWYRQQPGQSLTLIATANQGSEATYESGFVIDKFPISRPNLTFSTLTVSNMSPEDSSIYLCSVLAEPLAKNIQYFGAGTRLSVL.

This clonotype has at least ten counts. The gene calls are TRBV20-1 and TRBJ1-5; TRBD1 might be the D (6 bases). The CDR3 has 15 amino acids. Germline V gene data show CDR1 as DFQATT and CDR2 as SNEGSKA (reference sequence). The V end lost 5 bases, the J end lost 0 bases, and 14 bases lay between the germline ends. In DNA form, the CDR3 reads TGCAGTGCTTCAGCCGGGACATATAGCAATCAGCCCCAGCATTTT. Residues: CSASAGTYSNQPQHF.

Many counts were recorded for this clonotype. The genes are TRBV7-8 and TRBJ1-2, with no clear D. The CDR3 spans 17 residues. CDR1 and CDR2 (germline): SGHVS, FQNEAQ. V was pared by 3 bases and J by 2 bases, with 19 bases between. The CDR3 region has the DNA TGTGCCAGCAGCTTCCGAACCGAGACCCGAGGAAACTATGGCTACACCTTC. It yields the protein CASSFRTETRGNYGYTF.

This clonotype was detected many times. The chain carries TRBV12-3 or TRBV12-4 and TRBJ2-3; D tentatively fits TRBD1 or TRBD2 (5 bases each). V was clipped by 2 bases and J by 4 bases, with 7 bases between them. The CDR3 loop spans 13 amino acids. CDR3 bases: TGTGCCAGCAGTTTATTGGGGGCAGATACGCAGTATTTT. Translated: CASSLLGADTQYF.

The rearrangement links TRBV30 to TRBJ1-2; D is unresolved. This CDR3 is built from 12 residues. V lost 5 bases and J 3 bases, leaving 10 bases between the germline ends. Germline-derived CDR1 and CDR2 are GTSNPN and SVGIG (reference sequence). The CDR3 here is CAWDPGDYGYTF. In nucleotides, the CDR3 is TGTGCCTGGGATCCCGGGGACTATGGCTACACCTTC.

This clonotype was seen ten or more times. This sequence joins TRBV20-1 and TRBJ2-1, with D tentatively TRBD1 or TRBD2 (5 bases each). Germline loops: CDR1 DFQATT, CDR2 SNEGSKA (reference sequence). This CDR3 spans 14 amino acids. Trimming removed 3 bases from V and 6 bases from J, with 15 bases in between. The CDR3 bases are TGCAGTGCTAGTAGGGACGCGAGGGTCAATGAGCAGTTCTTC. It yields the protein CSASRDARVNEQFF.

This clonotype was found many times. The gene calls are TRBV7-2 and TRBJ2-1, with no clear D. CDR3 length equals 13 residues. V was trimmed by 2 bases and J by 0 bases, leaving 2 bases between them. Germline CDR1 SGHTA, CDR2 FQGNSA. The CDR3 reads CASSLFSYNEQFF. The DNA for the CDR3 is TGTGCCAGCAGCTTATTCTCCTACAATGAGCAGTTCTTC.

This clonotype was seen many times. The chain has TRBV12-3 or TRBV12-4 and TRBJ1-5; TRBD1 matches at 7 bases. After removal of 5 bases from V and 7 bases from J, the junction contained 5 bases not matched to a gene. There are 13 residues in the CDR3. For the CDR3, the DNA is TGTGCCAGCAGTCCGACAGGGCGCCAGCCCCAGCATTTT. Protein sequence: CASSPTGRQPQHF.

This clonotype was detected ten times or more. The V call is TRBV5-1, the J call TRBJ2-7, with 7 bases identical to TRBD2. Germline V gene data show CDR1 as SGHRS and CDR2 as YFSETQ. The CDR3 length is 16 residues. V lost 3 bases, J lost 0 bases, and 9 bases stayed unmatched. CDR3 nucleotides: TGCGCCAGCAGCTGGGGAGCAGGGAGGGGCTCCTACGAGCAGTACTTC. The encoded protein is CASSWGAGRGSYEQYF.

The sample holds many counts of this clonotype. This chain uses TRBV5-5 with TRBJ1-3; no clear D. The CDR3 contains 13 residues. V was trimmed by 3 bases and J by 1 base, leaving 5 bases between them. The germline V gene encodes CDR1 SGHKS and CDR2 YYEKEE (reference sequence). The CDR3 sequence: CASSSYSGNTIYF. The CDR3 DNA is TGTGCCAGCAGCTCGTATTCTGGAAACACCATATATTTT.

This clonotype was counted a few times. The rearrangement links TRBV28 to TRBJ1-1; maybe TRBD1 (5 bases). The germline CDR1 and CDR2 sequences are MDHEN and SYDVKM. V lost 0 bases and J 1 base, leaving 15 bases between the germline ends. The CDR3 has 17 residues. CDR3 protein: CASSLWFNVGGNTEAFF. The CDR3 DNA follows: TGTGCCAGCAGTTTATGGTTTAATGTGGGGGGGAACACTGAAGCTTTCTTT. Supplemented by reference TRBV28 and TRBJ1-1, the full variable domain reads DVKVTQSSRYLVKRTGEKVFLECVQDMDHENMFWYRQDPGLGLRLIYFSYDVKMKEKGDIPEGYSVSREKKERFSLILESASTNQTSMYLCASSLWFNVGGNTEAFFGQGTRLTVV.

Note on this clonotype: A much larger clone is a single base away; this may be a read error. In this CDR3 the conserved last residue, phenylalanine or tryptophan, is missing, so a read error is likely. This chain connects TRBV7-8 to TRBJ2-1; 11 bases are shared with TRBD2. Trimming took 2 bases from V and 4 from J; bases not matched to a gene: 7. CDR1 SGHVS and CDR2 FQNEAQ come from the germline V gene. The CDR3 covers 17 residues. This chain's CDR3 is CASSLPSGTSGYNEQFL. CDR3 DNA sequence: TGTGCCAGCAGCTTACCATCCGGGACTAGCGGATACAATGAGCAGTTCTTG.

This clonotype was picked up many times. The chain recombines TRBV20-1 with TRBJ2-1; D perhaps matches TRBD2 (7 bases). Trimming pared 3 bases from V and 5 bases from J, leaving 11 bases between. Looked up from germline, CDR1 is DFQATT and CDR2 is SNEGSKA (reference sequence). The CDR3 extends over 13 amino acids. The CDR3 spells CSASGGLHNEQFF. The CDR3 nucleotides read TGCAGTGCTAGCGGGGGGCTACACAATGAGCAGTTCTTC.

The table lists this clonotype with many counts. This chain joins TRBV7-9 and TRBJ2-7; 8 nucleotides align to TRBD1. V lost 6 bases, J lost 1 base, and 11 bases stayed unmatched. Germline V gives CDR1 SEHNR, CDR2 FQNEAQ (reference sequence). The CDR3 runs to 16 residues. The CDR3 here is CASSYVGQGPSYEQYF. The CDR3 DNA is TGTGCCAGCAGTTATGTTGGACAGGGACCTTCCTACGAGCAGTACTTC.